Listed below are T cell receptor beta chains from one sample, sequenced in a study of graft-versus-host responses after intestinal transplantation. Assay used: immunoSEQ multiplex PCR; TCRdb lists only in-frame clones, some missing. The table includes about 98,000 clones, about 82% detected once. The specimen comprised PBMCs, sampled 255 days after intestinal transplant. These receptors were taken from a human patient who received an intestinal transplant, so some T cells may come from the graft donor. Both conserved end residues are part of each CDR3. A D gene is named only where the DNA matches it firmly. Part of the rows lack a size; the others show once, few, many or a class for expanded clones.

J gene: TRBJ1-2
D gene: TRBD1
V gene: TRBV5-1
clone size: -
CDR3 DNA: TGCGCCAGCAGCAGGGACAGAACCTATGGCTACACCTTC
CDR3 protein: CASSRDRTYGYTF

J gene: TRBJ2-4
D gene: TRBD1
V gene: TRBV6-1
clone size: -
CDR3 DNA: TGTGCCAGCAGCTCGGACAGGGGGGACATTCAGTACTTC
CDR3 protein: CASSSDRGDIQYF

J gene: TRBJ1-5
D gene: -
V gene: TRBV19
clone size: few
CDR3 DNA: TGTGCCAGTAGTATTCGGGGTGGGTACAATCAGCCCCAGCATTTT
CDR3 protein: CASSIRGGYNQPQHF

J gene: TRBJ2-5
D gene: -
V gene: TRBV7-9
clone size: -
CDR3 DNA: TGTGCCAGCAGCTTAGGGGCCAGCTCAGAGACCCAGTACTTC
CDR3 protein: CASSLGASSETQYF

J gene: TRBJ2-7
D gene: TRBD1
V gene: TRBV19
clone size: few
CDR3 DNA: TGTGCCAGTAGTATAAGACAGGGGCGGGACGAGCAGTACTTC
CDR3 protein: CASSIRQGRDEQYF

J gene: TRBJ2-7
D gene: TRBD2
V gene: TRBV6-5
clone size: -
CDR3 DNA: TGTGCCAGCAGTTATTCGGGGGGAGAACAGTACTTC
CDR3 protein: CASSYSGGEQYF

J gene: TRBJ1-3
D gene: -
V gene: TRBV21-1
clone size: -
CDR3 DNA: TGTGCCAGCAGCACCTCAAGACAGGGTCGCTCTGGAAACACCATATATTTT
CDR3 protein: CASSTSRQGRSGNTIYF

J gene: TRBJ2-3
D gene: TRBD2
V gene: TRBV9
clone size: -
CDR3 DNA: TGTGCCAGCAGCCCCCTCGGGGCGGGGGGACCTACAGATACGCAGTATTTT
CDR3 protein: CASSPLGAGGPTDTQYF

J gene: TRBJ2-1
D gene: TRBD2
V gene: TRBV6-1
clone size: -
CDR3 DNA: TGTGCCAGCAGTGGGGCTAGCGGGGTTTACAATGAGCAGTTCTTC
CDR3 protein: CASSGASGVYNEQFF

J gene: TRBJ2-7
D gene: -
V gene: TRBV4-1
clone size: -
CDR3 DNA: TGCGCCAGCAGCCAAGACAGTTGGCCATACGAGCAGTACTTC
CDR3 protein: CASSQDSWPYEQYF

J gene: TRBJ1-6
D gene: -
V gene: TRBV15
clone size: few
CDR3 DNA: TGTGCCACCAGCAGTAACAGGGATTCACCCCTCCACTTT
CDR3 protein: CATSSNRDSPLHF

J gene: TRBJ2-2
D gene: -
V gene: TRBV6-6
clone size: once
CDR3 DNA: TGTGCCAGCAGTTGGTCCCCGGGGGCGGGCACCGGGGAGCTGTTTTTT
CDR3 protein: CASSWSPGAGTGELFF

J gene: TRBJ1-6
D gene: -
V gene: TRBV2
clone size: -
CDR3 DNA: TGTGCCAGCAGTGAAGGCGGCCAGGACTCTAATTCACCCCTCCACTTT
CDR3 protein: CASSEGGQDSNSPLHF

J gene: TRBJ2-6
D gene: -
V gene: TRBV6-5
clone size: few
CDR3 DNA: TGTGCCAGCAGACAGGCCACCTCTGGGGCCAACGTCCTGACTTTC
CDR3 protein: CASRQATSGANVLTF

J gene: TRBJ2-1
D gene: TRBD1
V gene: TRBV6-1
clone size: -
CDR3 DNA: TGTGCCGGCACCGGGACAGGGATCAGTGGTGAGCAGTTCTTC
CDR3 protein: CAGTGTGISGEQFF

J gene: TRBJ1-1
D gene: -
V gene: TRBV5-4
clone size: -
CDR3 DNA: TGTGCCAGCAGCCAACGCGGGGGAGTAGGCACTGAAGCTTTCTTT
CDR3 protein: CASSQRGGVGTEAFF

J gene: TRBJ2-1
D gene: -
V gene: TRBV25-1
clone size: -
CDR3 DNA: TGTGCCAGCAGTCAGGGCAGTGGGCAGTTCTTC
CDR3 protein: CASSQGSGQFF

J gene: TRBJ1-3
D gene: -
V gene: TRBV11-3
clone size: -
CDR3 DNA: TGTGCCAGCAGCTCGACGGCTGGAAACACCATATATTTT
CDR3 protein: CASSSTAGNTIYF

J gene: TRBJ2-5
D gene: -
V gene: TRBV5-6
clone size: -
CDR3 DNA: TGTGCCAGCAGCTTGATAGGGCAAGAGACCCAGTACTTC
CDR3 protein: CASSLIGQETQYF

J gene: TRBJ1-1
D gene: -
V gene: TRBV11-2
clone size: -
CDR3 DNA: TGTGCCAGCGACTCATCGGGGGGGACTGAAGCTTTCTTT
CDR3 protein: CASDSSGGTEAFF

J gene: TRBJ1-5
D gene: -
V gene: TRBV28
clone size: -
CDR3 DNA: TGTGCCAGCAGTTTAGGGATTCAGCCCCAGCATTTT
CDR3 protein: CASSLGIQPQHF

J gene: TRBJ1-3
D gene: -
V gene: TRBV7-9
clone size: -
CDR3 DNA: TGTGCCAGCAGCTTAGCGGCCCCCGGGAACTCTGGAAACACCATATATTTT
CDR3 protein: CASSLAAPGNSGNTIYF

J gene: TRBJ1-1
D gene: TRBD1
V gene: TRBV19
clone size: once
CDR3 DNA: TGTGCCACACGGACAGGGGGCGCTTGGACTGAAGCTTTCTTT
CDR3 protein: CATRTGGAWTEAFF

J gene: TRBJ1-1
D gene: TRBD1
V gene: TRBV7-6
clone size: -
CDR3 DNA: TGTGCCAGCAGCTCCTGGACAGGGACCAACACTGAAGCTTTCTTT
CDR3 protein: CASSSWTGTNTEAFF

J gene: TRBJ2-7
D gene: -
V gene: TRBV27
clone size: -
CDR3 DNA: TGTGCCAGCAGTTTTGGGGCTTTTTACGAGCAGTACTTC
CDR3 protein: CASSFGAFYEQYF

J gene: TRBJ2-3
D gene: TRBD2
V gene: TRBV5-4
clone size: -
CDR3 DNA: TGTGCCAGCAGCTCCGGGGTAGCGGGAGGTCACACAGATACGCAGTATTTT
CDR3 protein: CASSSGVAGGHTDTQYF